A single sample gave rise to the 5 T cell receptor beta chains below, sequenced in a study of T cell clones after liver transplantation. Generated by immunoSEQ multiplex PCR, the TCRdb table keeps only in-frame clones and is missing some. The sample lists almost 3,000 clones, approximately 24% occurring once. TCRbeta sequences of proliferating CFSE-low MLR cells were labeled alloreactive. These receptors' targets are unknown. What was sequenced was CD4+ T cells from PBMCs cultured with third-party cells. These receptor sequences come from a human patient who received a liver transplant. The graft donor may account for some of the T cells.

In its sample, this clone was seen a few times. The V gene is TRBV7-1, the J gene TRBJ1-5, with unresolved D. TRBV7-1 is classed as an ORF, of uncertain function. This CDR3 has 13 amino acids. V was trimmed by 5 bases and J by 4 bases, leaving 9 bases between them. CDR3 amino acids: CASSVRGNQPQHF. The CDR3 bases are TGTGCCAGCAGCGTCCGGGGTAATCAGCCCCAGCATTTT.

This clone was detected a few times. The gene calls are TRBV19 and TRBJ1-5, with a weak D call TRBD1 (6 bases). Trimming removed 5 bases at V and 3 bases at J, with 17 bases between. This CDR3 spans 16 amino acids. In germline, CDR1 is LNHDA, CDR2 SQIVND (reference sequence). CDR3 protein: CASSVQGFTPNQPQHF. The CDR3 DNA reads TGTGCCAGTAGTGTACAGGGCTTTACTCCCAATCAGCCCCAGCATTTT.

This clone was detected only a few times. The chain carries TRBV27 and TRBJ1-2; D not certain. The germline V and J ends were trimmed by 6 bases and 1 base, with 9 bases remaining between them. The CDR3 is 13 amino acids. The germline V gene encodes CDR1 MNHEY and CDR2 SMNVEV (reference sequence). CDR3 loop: CASRPSHNYGYTF. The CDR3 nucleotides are TGTGCCAGCAGGCCTAGTCATAACTATGGCTACACCTTC.

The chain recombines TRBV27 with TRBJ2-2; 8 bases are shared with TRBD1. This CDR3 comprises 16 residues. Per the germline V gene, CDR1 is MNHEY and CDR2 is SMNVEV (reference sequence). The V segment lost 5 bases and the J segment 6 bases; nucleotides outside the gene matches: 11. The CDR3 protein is CASSPRTGMMAGELFF. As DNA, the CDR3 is TGTGCCAGCAGTCCCCGGACAGGGATGATGGCCGGGGAGCTGTTTTTT.

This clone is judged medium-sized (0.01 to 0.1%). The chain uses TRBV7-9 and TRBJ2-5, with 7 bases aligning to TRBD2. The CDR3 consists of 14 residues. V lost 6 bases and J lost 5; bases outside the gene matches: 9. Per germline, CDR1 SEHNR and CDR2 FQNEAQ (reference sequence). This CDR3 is CASRPFGGGETQYF. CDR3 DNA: TGTGCCAGCAGACCTTTTGGGGGAGGGGAGACCCAGTACTTC.